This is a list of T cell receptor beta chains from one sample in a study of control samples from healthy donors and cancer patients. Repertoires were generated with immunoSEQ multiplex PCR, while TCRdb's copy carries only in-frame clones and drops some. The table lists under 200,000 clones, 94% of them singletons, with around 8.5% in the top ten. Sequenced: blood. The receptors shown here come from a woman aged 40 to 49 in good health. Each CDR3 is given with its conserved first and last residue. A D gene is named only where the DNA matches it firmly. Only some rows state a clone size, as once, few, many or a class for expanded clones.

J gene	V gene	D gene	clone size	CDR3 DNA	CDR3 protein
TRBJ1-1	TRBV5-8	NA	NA	TGTGCCAGCAGCTTGACCTGGACCGGGACTGAAGCTTTCTTT	CASSLTWTGTEAFF
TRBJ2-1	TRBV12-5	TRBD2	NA	TGTGCTAGTGGTTTGGTAGTTGGGGGCGGGAGGTCGCATGAGCAGTTCTTC	CASGLVVGGGRSHEQFF
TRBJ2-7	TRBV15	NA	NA	TGTGCCACCAGCAGAGGAGGGACCATAGGCGCCTACGAGCAGTACTTC	CATSRGGTIGAYEQYF
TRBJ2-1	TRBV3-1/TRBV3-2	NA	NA	TGTGCCAGCAGCCATGCTATCTCCTACAATGAGCAGTTCTTC	CASSHAISYNEQFF
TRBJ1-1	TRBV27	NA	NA	TGTGCCAGCAGTCCCTCAGGGTACACTGAAGCTTTCTTT	CASSPSGYTEAFF
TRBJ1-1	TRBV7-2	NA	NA	TGTGCCAGCAGCCCATCGACAGTTAAAGCTTTCTTT	CASSPSTVKAFF
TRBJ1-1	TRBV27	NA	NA	TGTGCCAGCAGTTTTGACAGTTACATGAACACTGAAGCTTTCTTT	CASSFDSYMNTEAFF
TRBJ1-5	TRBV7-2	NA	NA	TGTGCCAGCAGCTTAGCGCAGGGACAGCCCCAGCATTTT	CASSLAQGQPQHF
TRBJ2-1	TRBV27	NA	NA	TGTGCCAGCCCGAGGCCAAATCGGAATGAGCAGTTCTTC	CASPRPNRNEQFF
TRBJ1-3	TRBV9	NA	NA	TGTGCCAGCGCCGGGACGTCGGGTGGAAACACCATATATTTT	CASAGTSGGNTIYF
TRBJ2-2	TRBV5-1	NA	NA	TGCGCCAGCAGCCCCTCGGGCACCGGGGAGCTGTTTTTT	CASSPSGTGELFF
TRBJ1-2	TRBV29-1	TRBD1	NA	TGCAGCGTTCGGACAGGGGGGAACTATGGCTACACCTTC	CSVRTGGNYGYTF
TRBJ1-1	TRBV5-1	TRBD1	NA	TGCGCCAGCAGCTCCGCGGGGACAGAGAACACTGAAGCTTTCTTT	CASSSAGTENTEAFF
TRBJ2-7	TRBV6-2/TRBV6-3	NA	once	TGTGCCAGCAGTCGCTCCCGATCAGGGGACTACGAGCAGTACTTC	CASSRSRSGDYEQYF
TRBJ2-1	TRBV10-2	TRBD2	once	TGCGCCAGCGGGGAGTCGGGACTAGCGATGCCCCGCGGTGAGCAGTTCTTC	CASGESGLAMPRGEQFF
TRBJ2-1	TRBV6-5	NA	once	TGTGCCAGCAGTTACCGGACGGAGGGGCTCGATGAGCAGTTCTTC	CASSYRTEGLDEQFF
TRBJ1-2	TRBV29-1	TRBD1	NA	TGCAGCGTTGAAGTACAGGGGGGTGGCTACACCTTC	CSVEVQGGGYTF
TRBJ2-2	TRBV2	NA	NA	TGTGCCAGTAGTATTTCTGTAACTCCGAGGTCCAACACCGGGGAGCTGTTTTTT	CASSISVTPRSNTGELFF
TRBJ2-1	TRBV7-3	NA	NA	TGTGCCAGCAGCTTGGCGTCCGGCTCCACCCACAATGAGCAGTTCTTC	CASSLASGSTHNEQFF
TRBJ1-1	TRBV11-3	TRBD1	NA	TGTGCCAGCAGCTGGGACAGGGGAGCACAAGCTTTCTTT	CASSWDRGAQAFF
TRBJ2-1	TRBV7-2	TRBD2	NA	TGTGCCAGCAGCTTAGAGACTAGCGGGAGCTATGAGCAGTTCTTC	CASSLETSGSYEQFF
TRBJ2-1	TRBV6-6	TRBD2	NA	TGTGCCAGCATTAGCGGGAGGTCCTACAATGAGCAGTTCTTC	CASISGRSYNEQFF
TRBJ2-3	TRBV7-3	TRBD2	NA	TGTGCCAACAGCTCAGTAGGACTAGCGGGGGATACGCAGTATTTT	CANSSVGLAGDTQYF
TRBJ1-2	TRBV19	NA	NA	TGTGCCAGTAGGACCCAGACAGACGGCTACACCTTC	CASRTQTDGYTF
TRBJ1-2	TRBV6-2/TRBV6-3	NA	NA	TGTGCCAGCAGCCGCGCGGCATCGACAGCTAACTATGGCTACACCTTC	CASSRAASTANYGYTF
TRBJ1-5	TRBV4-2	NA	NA	TGTGCCAGCAGCCAAGACAGCGATCAGCCCCAGCATTTT	CASSQDSDQPQHF
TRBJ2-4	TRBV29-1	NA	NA	TGCAGCGTTGCCCTTGGGTCCAAAAACATTCAGTACTTC	CSVALGSKNIQYF